This TCR beta chain was sequenced during a study of CD8 T cells in ankylosing spondylitis (dated by TCRdb to the late 2010s). Describing the broader study: T cell receptor beta repertoires were profiled in healthy donors and ankylosing spondylitis patients so that disease-linked TCR variants could be found. Peripheral blood was sampled, and synovial fluid was additionally collected from ankylosing spondylitis patients. The full study cohort comprised about 25 ankylosing spondylitis patients and 85 to 120 healthy donors.

V was cut back by 0 bases and J by 0 bases, leaving a gap of 5 bases between them. The CDR3, from cysteine to phenylalanine, totals 15 residues. Here the CDR3 DNA is all that survives: 45 bases in frame from base 1. For CDR1 and CDR2, the germline V gene lists LGHNA and YNFKEQ. Broad study findings and their caveats: The disease-linked clones showed a CD8+ phenotype and occurred at relatively low frequencies in peripheral blood. Some motif variants were previously reported in synovial fluid and blood of reactive arthritis patients, suggesting common disease-initiation mechanisms. Blood from ankylosing spondylitis patients appeared to be characterized by a TCR beta motif composed of 7 to 9 highly homologous amino acid variants. The disease-linked clones were reported to be significantly enriched in matched synovial fluid samples from ankylosing spondylitis patients.

For each ankylosing spondylitis patient, the synovial fluid sample was matched to a blood sample from that same patient. This clonotype was found a few times. Which antigen it targets is not known. No much larger clone is present one base from it, and per-base qualities are unavailable. The sequencer was an Illumina HiSeq 2500. Quantitative 5'-RACE with molecular barcodes was the method used to prepare the TCR beta libraries. The authors processed their data as follows. To identify disease-linked TCR variants, a new computational method was used, one built on a probabilistic model of VDJ rearrangement. TCRdb itself trimmed the public reads at Q25 with fastp, ran MiXCR and retained productive beta chains. Each CDR3 protein appears once, grouped with its most common genes and DNA. The V and J calls come from TCRdb's annotation, not from the publication. The sample table contains about 140,000 distinct CDR3 sequences; only one count was recorded for roughly 8.4% of them. The ten largest clones represent under 7.5% of the sample.

The receptor comes from a male donor with ankylosing spondylitis. Sequencing used synovial fluid, either unsorted or a sorted T cell fraction (not recorded which). The receptor chain draws on TRBV4-2 and TRBJ1-4, with no D gene named confidently. The nucleotide sequence is given as TGTGCCAGCAGCCAAGACAGCGCAACTAATGAAAAACTGTTTTTT. This encodes CASSQDSATNEKLFF.